This record concerns one T cell receptor beta chain sequence. The sample is drawn from a study of shared T cell receptors in the human thymus. Trimming removed 5 bases from V and 0 bases from J; junction bases left unmatched: 7. The CDR3 is made up of 17 amino acids. Germline values: CDR1 MDHEN, CDR2 SYDVKM. TCRdb's table, derived via immunoSEQ multiplex PCR, lists solely in-frame clones and lacks some. This sample has about 660,000 clones, with over 75% found just once. The sample also formed part of further work on human thymus T cells. From that report: Thymus specimens were resections from corrective heart surgery.

Sequencing was carried out using thymocytes. The chain is built from TRBV28 and TRBJ1-5; TRBD1 aligns across 10 bases. This receptor was taken from a boy younger than two with a congenital heart defect. CDR3: CASSRQTGGNSNQPQHF. As DNA, the CDR3 is TGTGCCAGCAGTCGACAGACAGGGGGCAATAGCAATCAGCCCCAGCATTTT.